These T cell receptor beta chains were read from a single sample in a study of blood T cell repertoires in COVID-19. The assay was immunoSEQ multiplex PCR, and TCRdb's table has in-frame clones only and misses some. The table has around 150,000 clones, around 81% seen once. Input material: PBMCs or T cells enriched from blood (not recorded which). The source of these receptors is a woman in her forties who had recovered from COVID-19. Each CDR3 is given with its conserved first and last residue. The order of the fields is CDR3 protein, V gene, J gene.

cdr3_aa: CASSARQSSYEQYF
v_call: TRBV2
j_call: TRBJ2-7

cdr3_aa: CASSLADRADYGYTF
v_call: TRBV18
j_call: TRBJ1-2

cdr3_aa: CASSPPGTGELFF
v_call: TRBV25-1
j_call: TRBJ2-2

cdr3_aa: CAISGTGQGSRGNTIYF
v_call: TRBV10-3
j_call: TRBJ1-3

cdr3_aa: CSASRPSQETQYF
v_call: TRBV20-1
j_call: TRBJ2-5

cdr3_aa: CASSPAGGSGNTIYF
v_call: TRBV18
j_call: TRBJ1-3

cdr3_aa: CASSIVMGAYTEAFF
v_call: TRBV3-1/TRBV3-2
j_call: TRBJ1-1

cdr3_aa: CASSIPRGSGGDTGELFF
v_call: TRBV19
j_call: TRBJ2-2

cdr3_aa: CASSHPLVLHNEQFF
v_call: TRBV14
j_call: TRBJ2-1

cdr3_aa: CASSPHPSGAQFF
v_call: TRBV3-1/TRBV3-2
j_call: TRBJ2-1

cdr3_aa: CASSLAVASQETQYF
v_call: TRBV5-1
j_call: TRBJ2-5

cdr3_aa: CARGTRRSLIHEQYF
v_call: TRBV6-8
j_call: TRBJ2-7

cdr3_aa: CASSQPLQGFDSPLHF
v_call: TRBV4-1
j_call: TRBJ1-6

cdr3_aa: CASSQKLGQPGANEQFF
v_call: TRBV3-1/TRBV3-2
j_call: TRBJ2-1

cdr3_aa: CASSLEPGQVSWAFF
v_call: TRBV27
j_call: TRBJ1-1

cdr3_aa: CASSFISSGETQYF
v_call: TRBV11-2
j_call: TRBJ2-5

cdr3_aa: CASKREDRSFGYTF
v_call: TRBV27
j_call: TRBJ1-2

cdr3_aa: CASSEVPGLAGPWNEQFF
v_call: TRBV2
j_call: TRBJ2-1

cdr3_aa: CASSLDRGRETQYF
v_call: TRBV7-9
j_call: TRBJ2-5

cdr3_aa: CASSSRTGGGYGYTF
v_call: TRBV7-2
j_call: TRBJ1-2

cdr3_aa: CASSTYRVQETQYF
v_call: TRBV6-5
j_call: TRBJ2-5

cdr3_aa: CASRGLDTQYF
v_call: TRBV12-3/TRBV12-4
j_call: TRBJ2-3

cdr3_aa: CASSPLAGVYNEQFF
v_call: TRBV18
j_call: TRBJ2-1

cdr3_aa: CASSRQGREGYTF
v_call: TRBV6-5
j_call: TRBJ1-2

cdr3_aa: CASSPGTGNNEQFF
v_call: TRBV28
j_call: TRBJ2-1

cdr3_aa: CASSLGAGGYNEQFF
v_call: TRBV27
j_call: TRBJ2-1

cdr3_aa: CASSPSGYTGELFF
v_call: TRBV6-5
j_call: TRBJ2-2

cdr3_aa: CASSSGRERYNEQFF
v_call: TRBV6-5
j_call: TRBJ2-1

cdr3_aa: CASSVALRDTEAFF
v_call: TRBV9
j_call: TRBJ1-1

cdr3_aa: CASSEAGGYEKLFF
v_call: TRBV6-1
j_call: TRBJ1-4

cdr3_aa: CASSLSRTGELFF
v_call: TRBV5-1
j_call: TRBJ2-2

cdr3_aa: CASSFGGTNTEAFF
v_call: TRBV5-1
j_call: TRBJ1-1

cdr3_aa: CASSFQGGQPQHF
v_call: TRBV7-8
j_call: TRBJ1-5

cdr3_aa: CASSTDHEQYF
v_call: TRBV14
j_call: TRBJ2-7

cdr3_aa: CASSPARGYEQYF
v_call: TRBV11-2
j_call: TRBJ2-7

cdr3_aa: CASSYSGTGGGNEQYF
v_call: TRBV7-6
j_call: TRBJ2-7

cdr3_aa: CASSQVPGDEQFF
v_call: TRBV4-1
j_call: TRBJ2-1

cdr3_aa: CASSQDRGLSFWAFF
v_call: TRBV4-2
j_call: TRBJ1-1

cdr3_aa: CASSKAAGRNQPQHF
v_call: TRBV6-6
j_call: TRBJ1-5

cdr3_aa: CASSIWDRGNTEAFF
v_call: TRBV19
j_call: TRBJ1-1

cdr3_aa: CASSQERQGYQPQHF
v_call: TRBV4-2
j_call: TRBJ1-5

cdr3_aa: CASSEGGAGNQPQHF
v_call: TRBV6-1
j_call: TRBJ1-5

cdr3_aa: CASSALTSGNTGELFF
v_call: TRBV5-4
j_call: TRBJ2-2

cdr3_aa: CASSEGRGGRETQYF
v_call: TRBV10-1
j_call: TRBJ2-5

cdr3_aa: CASSYSSSSYNEQFF
v_call: TRBV6-5
j_call: TRBJ2-1

cdr3_aa: CASSSGTSAGDEQFF
v_call: TRBV27
j_call: TRBJ2-1

cdr3_aa: CASSPSGSGDTQYF
v_call: TRBV27
j_call: TRBJ2-3

cdr3_aa: CASSQVMANEQFF
v_call: TRBV4-1
j_call: TRBJ2-1

cdr3_aa: CASRREWGSYNEQFF
v_call: TRBV5-1
j_call: TRBJ2-1

cdr3_aa: CASSPGRRGNTGELFF
v_call: TRBV7-3
j_call: TRBJ2-2

cdr3_aa: CASSPPGQGRYEQYF
v_call: TRBV18
j_call: TRBJ2-7

cdr3_aa: CASIDEGNTGELFF
v_call: TRBV7-9
j_call: TRBJ2-2

cdr3_aa: CASSFPSGNNEQFF
v_call: TRBV7-9
j_call: TRBJ2-1